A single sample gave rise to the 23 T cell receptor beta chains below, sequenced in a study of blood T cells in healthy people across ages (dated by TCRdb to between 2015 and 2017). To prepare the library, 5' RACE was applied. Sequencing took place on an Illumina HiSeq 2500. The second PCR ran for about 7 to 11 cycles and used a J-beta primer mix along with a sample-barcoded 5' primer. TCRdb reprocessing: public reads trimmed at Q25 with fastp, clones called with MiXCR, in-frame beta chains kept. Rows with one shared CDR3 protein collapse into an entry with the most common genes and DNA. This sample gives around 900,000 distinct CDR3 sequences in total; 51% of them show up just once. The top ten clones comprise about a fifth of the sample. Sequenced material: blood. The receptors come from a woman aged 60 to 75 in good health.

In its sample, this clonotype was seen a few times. The chain's CDR3 is CASGTSPLGGANVLTF. The DNA of the CDR3 is TGTGCCAGTGGGACTAGTCCCCTCGGGGGGGCCAACGTCCTGACTTTC. This chain links TRBV12-3 or TRBV12-4 with TRBJ2-6; 8 positions agree with TRBD2. The V segment lost 9 bases and the J segment 4 bases; nucleotides outside the gene matches: 11. CDR3 length: 16 amino acids.

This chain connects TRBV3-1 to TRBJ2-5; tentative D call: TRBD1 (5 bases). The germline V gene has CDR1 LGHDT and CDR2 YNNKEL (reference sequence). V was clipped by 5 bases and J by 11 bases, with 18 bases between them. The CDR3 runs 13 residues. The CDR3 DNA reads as TGTGCCAGCAGCGATGGGGCCGCCAATGAGCAGTACTTC. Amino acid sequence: CASSDGAANEQYF.

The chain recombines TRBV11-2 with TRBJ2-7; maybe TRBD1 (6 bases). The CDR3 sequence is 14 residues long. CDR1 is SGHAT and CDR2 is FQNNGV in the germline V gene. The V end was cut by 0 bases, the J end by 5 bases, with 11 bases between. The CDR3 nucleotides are TGTGCCAGCAGCTTAGACCCACAGGGTAACGAGCAGTACTTC. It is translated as CASSLDPQGNEQYF.

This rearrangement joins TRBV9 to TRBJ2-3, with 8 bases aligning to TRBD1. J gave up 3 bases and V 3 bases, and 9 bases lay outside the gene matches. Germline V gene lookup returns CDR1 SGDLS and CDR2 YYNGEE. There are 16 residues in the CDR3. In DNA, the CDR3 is TGTGCCAGCAGCGCAAGACAGGGGTGGATGACAGATACGCAGTATTTT. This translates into CASSARQGWMTDTQYF.

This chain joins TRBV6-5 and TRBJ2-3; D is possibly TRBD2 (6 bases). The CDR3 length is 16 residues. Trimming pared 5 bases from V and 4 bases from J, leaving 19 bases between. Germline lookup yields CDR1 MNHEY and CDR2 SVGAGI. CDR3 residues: CASSPSTGEWADTQYF. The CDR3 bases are TGTGCCAGCAGTCCTTCGACGGGGGAGTGGGCAGATACGCAGTATTTT.

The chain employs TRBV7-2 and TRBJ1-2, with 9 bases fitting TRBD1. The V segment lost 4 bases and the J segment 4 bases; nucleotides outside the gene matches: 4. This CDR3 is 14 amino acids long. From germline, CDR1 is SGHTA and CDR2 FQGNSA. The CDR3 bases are TGTGCCAGCAGCTCGCGGACAGGGGTCTATGGCTACACCTTC. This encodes CASSSRTGVYGYTF.

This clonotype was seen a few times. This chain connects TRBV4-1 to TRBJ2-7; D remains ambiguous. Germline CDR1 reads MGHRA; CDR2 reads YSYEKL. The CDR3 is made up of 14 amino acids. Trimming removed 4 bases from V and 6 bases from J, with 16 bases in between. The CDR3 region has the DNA TGCGCCAGCAGCCCTCCCCGAGCGAAAGGCGAGCAGTACTTC. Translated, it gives CASSPPRAKGEQYF.

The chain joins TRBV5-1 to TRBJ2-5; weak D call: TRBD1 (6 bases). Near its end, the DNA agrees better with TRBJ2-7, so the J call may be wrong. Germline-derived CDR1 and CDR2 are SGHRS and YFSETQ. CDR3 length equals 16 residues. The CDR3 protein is CASSRQHTGINYEQYF. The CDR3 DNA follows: TGCGCCAGCAGCCGGCAACATACAGGGATCAATTACGAGCAGTACTTC.

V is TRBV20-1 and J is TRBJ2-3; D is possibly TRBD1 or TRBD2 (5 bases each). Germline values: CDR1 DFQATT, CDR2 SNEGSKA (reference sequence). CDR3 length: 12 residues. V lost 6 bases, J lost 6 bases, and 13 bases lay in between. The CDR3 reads CSAVGVRDTQYF. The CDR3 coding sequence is TGCAGTGCAGTGGGGGTACGGGATACGCAGTATTTT.

The CDR3 DNA is TGTGCCAGCAGTGGGAGACTAGCGGGAGCCCGAGAGACCCAGTACTTC. Its protein is CASSGRLAGARETQYF. The rearrangement links TRBV12-3 or TRBV12-4 to TRBJ2-5; 12 nucleotides agree with TRBD2. The trim removed 5 bases at V and 4 bases at J, leaving 8 bases unmatched. The CDR3 runs 16 residues.

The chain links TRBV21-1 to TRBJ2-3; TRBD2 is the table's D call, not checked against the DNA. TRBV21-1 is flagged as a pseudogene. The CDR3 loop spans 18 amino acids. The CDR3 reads CASSNYLPSGSATDTQYF. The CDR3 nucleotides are TGTGCCAGCAGCAATTACCTGCCTAGCGGGAGTGCGACAGATACGCAGTATTTT.

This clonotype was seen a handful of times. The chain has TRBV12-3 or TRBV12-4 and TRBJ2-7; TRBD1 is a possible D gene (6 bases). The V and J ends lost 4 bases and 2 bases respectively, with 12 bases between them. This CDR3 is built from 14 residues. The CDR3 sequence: CASSSGTPTYEQYF. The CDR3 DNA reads TGTGCCAGCAGTTCCGGGACACCCACCTACGAGCAGTACTTC.

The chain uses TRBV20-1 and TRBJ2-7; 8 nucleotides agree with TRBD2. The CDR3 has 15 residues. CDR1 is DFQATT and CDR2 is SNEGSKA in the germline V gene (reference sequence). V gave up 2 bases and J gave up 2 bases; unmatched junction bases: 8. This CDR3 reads CSARLLAGFAYEQYF. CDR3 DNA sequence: TGCAGTGCTAGATTGCTAGCGGGTTTTGCCTACGAGCAGTACTTC.

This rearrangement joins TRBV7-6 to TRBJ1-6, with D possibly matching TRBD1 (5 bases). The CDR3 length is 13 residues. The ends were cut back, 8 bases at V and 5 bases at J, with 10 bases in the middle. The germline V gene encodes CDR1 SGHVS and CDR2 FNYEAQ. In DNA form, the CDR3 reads TGTGCCAGCTCATCCAGGGATAATTCACCCCTCCACTTT. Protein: CASSSRDNSPLHF. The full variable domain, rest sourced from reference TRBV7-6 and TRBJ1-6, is GAGVSQSPRYKVTKRGQDVALRCDPISGHVSLYWYRQALGQGPEFLTYFNYEAQQDKSGLPNDRFSAERPEGSISTLTIQRTEQRDSAMYRCASSSRDNSPLHFGNGTRLTVT.

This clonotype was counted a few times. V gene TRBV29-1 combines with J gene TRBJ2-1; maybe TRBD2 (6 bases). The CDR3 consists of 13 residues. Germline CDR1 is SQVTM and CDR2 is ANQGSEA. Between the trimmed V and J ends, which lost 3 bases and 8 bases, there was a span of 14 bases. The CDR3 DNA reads TGCAGCGTTGAGGCGGGACTGGCGGATGAGCAGTTCTTC. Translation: CSVEAGLADEQFF.

CDR3 sequence: CASSLGARQDPYEQYF. Written as DNA, the CDR3 is TGTGCCAGCAGCTTAGGTGCCCGACAGGACCCCTACGAGCAGTACTTC. The chain employs TRBV7-2 and TRBJ2-7; D is possibly TRBD1 (6 bases). The length of the CDR3 is 16 residues. V was cut by 1 base and J by 2 bases, with 15 bases left in between. Germline values: CDR1 SGHTA, CDR2 FQGNSA.

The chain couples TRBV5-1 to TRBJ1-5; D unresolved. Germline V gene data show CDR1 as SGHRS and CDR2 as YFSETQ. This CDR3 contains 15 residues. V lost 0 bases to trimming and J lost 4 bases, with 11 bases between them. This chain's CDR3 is CASSLDLSQNQPQHF. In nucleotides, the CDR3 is TGCGCCAGCAGCTTGGATCTCAGTCAAAATCAGCCCCAGCATTTT.

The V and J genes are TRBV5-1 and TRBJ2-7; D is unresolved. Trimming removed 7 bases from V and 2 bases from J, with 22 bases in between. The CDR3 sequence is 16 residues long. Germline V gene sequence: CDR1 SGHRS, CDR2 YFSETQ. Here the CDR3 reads CASHISSRIPTYEQYF. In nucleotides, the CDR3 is TGCGCCAGCCACATCTCGTCGCGAATTCCCACCTACGAGCAGTACTTC.

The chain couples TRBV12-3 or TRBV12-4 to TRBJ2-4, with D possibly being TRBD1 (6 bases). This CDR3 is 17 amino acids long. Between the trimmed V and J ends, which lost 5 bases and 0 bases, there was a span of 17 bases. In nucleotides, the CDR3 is TGTGCCAGCAGTCGGATCCTCAGGGGAACAGCCAAAAACATTCAGTACTTC. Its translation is CASSRILRGTAKNIQYF.

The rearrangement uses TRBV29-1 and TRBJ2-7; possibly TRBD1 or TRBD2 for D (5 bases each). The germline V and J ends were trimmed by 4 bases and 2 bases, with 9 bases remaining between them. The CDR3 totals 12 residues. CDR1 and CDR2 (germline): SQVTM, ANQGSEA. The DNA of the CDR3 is TGCAGCGTTGTGGGACCCCCCTACGAGCAGTACTTC. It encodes CSVVGPPYEQYF.

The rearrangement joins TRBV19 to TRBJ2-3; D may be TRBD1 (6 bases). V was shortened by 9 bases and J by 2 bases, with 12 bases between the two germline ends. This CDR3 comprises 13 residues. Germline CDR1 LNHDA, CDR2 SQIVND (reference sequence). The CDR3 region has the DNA TGTGCCAGCCTAGGACAGACCACAGATACGCAGTATTTT. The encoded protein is CASLGQTTDTQYF.

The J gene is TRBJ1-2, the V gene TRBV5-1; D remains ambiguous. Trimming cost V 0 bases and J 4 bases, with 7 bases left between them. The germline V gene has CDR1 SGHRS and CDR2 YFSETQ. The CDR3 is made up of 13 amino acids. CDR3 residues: CASSLERRYGYTF. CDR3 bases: TGCGCCAGCAGCTTGGAACGGCGCTATGGCTACACCTTC.

The chain's CDR3 is CASGSAGGGEKLFF. CDR3 sequence (DNA): TGTGCCAGCGGATCCGCAGGGGGCGGTGAAAAACTGTTTTTT. The chain uses TRBV25-1 and TRBJ1-4, with 8 bases lining up with TRBD1. CDR3 length: 14 amino acids. J was trimmed by 7 bases and V by 8 bases; bases with no gene match: 9. The germline CDR1 and CDR2 sequences are MGHDK and SYGVNS.